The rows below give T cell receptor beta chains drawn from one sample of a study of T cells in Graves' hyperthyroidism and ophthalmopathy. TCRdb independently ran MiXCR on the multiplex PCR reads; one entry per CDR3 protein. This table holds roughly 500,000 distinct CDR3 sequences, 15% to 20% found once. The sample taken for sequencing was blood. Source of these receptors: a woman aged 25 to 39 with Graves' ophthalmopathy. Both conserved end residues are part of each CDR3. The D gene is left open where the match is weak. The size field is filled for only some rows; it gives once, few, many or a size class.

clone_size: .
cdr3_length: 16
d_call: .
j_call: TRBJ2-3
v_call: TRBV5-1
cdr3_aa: CASSLAGSGPSDTQYF
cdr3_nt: TGCGCCAGCAGCTTGGCCGGTAGCGGACCCTCAGATACGCAGTATTTT

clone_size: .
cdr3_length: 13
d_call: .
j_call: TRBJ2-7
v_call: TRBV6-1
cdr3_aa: CASSMTVAYEQYF
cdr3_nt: TGTGCCAGCTCTATGACAGTGGCCTACGAGCAGTACTTC

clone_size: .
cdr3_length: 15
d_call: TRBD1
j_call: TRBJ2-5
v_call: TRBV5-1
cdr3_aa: CASSPLTGTGETQYF
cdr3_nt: TGCGCCAGCAGCCCACTGACAGGGACAGGAGAGACCCAGTACTTC

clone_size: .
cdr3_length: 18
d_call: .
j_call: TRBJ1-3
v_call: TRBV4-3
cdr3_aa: CASSQDIGQQASGNTIYF
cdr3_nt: TGCGCCAGCAGCCAAGATATCGGGCAACAGGCCTCTGGAAACACCATATATTTT

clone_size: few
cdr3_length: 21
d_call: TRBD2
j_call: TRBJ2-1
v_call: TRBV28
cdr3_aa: CASSLLDRARLEREAWDEQFF
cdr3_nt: TGTGCCAGCAGTTTACTAGACAGGGCAAGACTGGAGCGGGAGGCATGGGATGAGCAGTTCTTC

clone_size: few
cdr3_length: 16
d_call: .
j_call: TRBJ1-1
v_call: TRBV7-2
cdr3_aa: CASSLIKGAMNTEAFF
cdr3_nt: TGTGCCAGCAGCTTAATTAAAGGGGCTATGAACACTGAAGCTTTCTTT

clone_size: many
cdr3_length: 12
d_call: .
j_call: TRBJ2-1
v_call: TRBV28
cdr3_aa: CASMRLRDEQFF
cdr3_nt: TGTGCCAGCATGAGATTGCGGGATGAGCAGTTCTTC

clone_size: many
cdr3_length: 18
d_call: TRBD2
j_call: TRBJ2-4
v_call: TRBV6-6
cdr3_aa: CASSSTRLAGGPRNIQYF
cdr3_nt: TGTGCCAGCAGTTCGACTAGACTAGCGGGAGGGCCGAGAAACATTCAGTACTTC

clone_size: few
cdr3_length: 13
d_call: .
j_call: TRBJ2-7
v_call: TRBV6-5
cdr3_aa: CASSYSTGLEQYF
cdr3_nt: TGTGCCAGCAGTTACTCGACCGGGCTTGAGCAGTACTTC

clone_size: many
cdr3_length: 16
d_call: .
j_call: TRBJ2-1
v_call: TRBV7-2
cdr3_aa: CASSPRDLSSYNEQFF
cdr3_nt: TGTGCCAGCAGCCCGAGGGACCTGAGCTCCTACAATGAGCAGTTCTTC

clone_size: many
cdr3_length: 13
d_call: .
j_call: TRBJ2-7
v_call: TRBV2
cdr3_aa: CASSGASSYEQYF
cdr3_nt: TGTGCCAGCAGTGGGGCCAGCTCCTACGAGCAGTACTTC

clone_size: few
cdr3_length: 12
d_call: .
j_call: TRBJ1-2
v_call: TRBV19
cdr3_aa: CASSASLYGYTF
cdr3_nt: TGTGCCAGTAGTGCCTCCTTATATGGCTACACCTTC

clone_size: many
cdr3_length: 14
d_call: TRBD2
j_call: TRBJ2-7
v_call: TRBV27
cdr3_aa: CASRGLAISYEQYF
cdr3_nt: TGTGCCAGCCGAGGACTAGCGATTTCCTACGAGCAGTACTTC

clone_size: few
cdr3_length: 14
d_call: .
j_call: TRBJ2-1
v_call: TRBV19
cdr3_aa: CASSIGQGRDEQFF
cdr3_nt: TGTGCCAGTAGTATAGGACAGGGGAGGGATGAGCAGTTCTTC

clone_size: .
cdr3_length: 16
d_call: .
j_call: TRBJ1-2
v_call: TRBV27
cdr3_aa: CASSSSPGSRALGYTF
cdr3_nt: .

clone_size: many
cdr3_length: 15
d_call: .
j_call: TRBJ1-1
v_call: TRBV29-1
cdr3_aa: CSVVYHTQRNTEAFF
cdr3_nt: TGCAGCGTTGTTTATCACACACAGAGGAACACTGAAGCTTTCTTT

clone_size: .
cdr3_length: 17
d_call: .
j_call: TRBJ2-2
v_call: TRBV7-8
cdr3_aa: CASSLGSRFANTGELFF
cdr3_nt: TGTGCCAGCAGCTTAGGGTCCAGGTTCGCGAACACCGGGGAGCTGTTTTTT

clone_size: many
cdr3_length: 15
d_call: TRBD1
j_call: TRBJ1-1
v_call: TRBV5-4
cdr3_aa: CASSFDRGRDTEAFF
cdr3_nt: TGTGCCAGCAGCTTCGACAGGGGGCGGGATACTGAAGCTTTCTTT

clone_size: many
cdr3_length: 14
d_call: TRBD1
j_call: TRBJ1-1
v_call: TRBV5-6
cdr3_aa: CASSFRDRDTEAFF
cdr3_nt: TGTGCCAGCAGCTTCCGGGACAGGGACACTGAAGCTTTCTTT

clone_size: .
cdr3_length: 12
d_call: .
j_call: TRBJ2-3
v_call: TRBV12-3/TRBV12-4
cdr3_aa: CASSHITDTQYF
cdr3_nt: TGTGCCAGCAGTCATATAACAGATACGCAGTATTTT

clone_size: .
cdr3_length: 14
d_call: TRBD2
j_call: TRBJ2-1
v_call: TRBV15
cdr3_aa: CATSRSGSSEEQFF
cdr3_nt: TGTGCCACCAGCAGAAGCGGGAGTTCAGAAGAGCAGTTCTTC

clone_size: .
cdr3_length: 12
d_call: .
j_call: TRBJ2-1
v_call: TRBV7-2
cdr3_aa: CASGRMISGQFF
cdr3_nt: TGTGCCAGCGGTCGGATGATTAGCGGGCAGTTCTTC

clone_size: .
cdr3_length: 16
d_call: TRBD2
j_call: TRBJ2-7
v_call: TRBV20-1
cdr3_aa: CSAQWGGGPRSYEQYF
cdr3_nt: TGCAGTGCCCAATGGGGCGGGGGGCCTCGCTCCTACGAGCAGTACTTC

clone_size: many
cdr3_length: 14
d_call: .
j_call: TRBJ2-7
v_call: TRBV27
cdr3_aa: CASSLLGDTYEQYF
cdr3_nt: TGTGCCAGCAGTTTACTGGGGGACACCTACGAGCAGTACTTC

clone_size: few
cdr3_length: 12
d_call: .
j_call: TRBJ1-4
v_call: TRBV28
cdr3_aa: CASSPGPRKLFF
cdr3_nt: TGTGCCAGCAGTCCGGGACCGCGAAAACTGTTTTTT

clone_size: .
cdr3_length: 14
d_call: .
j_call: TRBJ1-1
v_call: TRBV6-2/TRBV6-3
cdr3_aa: CASSGTTVNTEAFF
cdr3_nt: TGTGCCAGCAGTGGGACAACCGTTAACACTGAAGCTTTCTTT

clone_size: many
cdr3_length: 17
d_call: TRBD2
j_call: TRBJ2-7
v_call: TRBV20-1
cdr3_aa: CSAVGRLAGGNPYEQYF
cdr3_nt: TGCAGTGCTGTTGGTCGACTAGCGGGAGGGAACCCCTACGAGCAGTACTTC

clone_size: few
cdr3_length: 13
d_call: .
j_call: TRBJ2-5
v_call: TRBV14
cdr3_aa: CASSQVWASERYF
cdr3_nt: TGTGCCAGCAGCCAAGTTTGGGCTAGTGAGAGGTACTTC

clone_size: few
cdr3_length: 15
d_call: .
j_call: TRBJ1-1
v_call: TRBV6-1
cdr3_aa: CASTSAGTKNTEAFF
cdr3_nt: TGTGCCAGCACGTCGGCCGGGACTAAAAATACTGAAGCTTTCTTT

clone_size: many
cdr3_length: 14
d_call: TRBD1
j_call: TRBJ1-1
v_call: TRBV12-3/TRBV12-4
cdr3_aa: CASSSQGGAKEAFF
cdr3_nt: TGTGCCAGCAGTTCCCAGGGGGGCGCGAAGGAAGCTTTCTTT

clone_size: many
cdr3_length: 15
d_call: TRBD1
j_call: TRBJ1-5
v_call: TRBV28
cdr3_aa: CASTPYRGGNQPQHF
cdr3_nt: TGTGCCAGCACCCCATACAGGGGAGGCAATCAGCCCCAGCATTTT

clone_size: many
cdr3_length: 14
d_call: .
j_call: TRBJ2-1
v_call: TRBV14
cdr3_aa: CASSRLGLSNEQFF
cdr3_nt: TGTGCCAGCAGCCGATTGGGACTGTCTAATGAGCAGTTCTTC

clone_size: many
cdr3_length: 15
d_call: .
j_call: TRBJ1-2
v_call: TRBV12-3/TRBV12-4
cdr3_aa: CASSLGSEQGGGYTF
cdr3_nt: TGTGCCAGCAGTTTAGGGAGCGAACAGGGAGGTGGCTACACCTTC

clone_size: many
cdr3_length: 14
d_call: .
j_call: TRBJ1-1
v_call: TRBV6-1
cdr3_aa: CASKLGSFIPEAFF
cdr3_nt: TGTGCCAGCAAACTGGGATCTTTTATCCCTGAAGCTTTCTTT

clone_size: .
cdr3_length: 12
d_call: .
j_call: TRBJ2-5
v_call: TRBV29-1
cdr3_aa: CSVGKREETQYF
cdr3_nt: TGCAGCGTGGGAAAAAGAGAAGAGACCCAGTACTTC

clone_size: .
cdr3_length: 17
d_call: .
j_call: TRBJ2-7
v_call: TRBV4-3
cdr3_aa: CASSQGDGDTRGYEQYF
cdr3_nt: TGCGCCAGCAGCCAAGGGGATGGGGACACGAGGGGGTACGAGCAGTACTTC

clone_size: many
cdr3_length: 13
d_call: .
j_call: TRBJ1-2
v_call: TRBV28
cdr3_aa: CASMTVVPYGYTF
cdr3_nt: TGTGCCAGCATGACAGTGGTTCCCTATGGCTACACCTTC